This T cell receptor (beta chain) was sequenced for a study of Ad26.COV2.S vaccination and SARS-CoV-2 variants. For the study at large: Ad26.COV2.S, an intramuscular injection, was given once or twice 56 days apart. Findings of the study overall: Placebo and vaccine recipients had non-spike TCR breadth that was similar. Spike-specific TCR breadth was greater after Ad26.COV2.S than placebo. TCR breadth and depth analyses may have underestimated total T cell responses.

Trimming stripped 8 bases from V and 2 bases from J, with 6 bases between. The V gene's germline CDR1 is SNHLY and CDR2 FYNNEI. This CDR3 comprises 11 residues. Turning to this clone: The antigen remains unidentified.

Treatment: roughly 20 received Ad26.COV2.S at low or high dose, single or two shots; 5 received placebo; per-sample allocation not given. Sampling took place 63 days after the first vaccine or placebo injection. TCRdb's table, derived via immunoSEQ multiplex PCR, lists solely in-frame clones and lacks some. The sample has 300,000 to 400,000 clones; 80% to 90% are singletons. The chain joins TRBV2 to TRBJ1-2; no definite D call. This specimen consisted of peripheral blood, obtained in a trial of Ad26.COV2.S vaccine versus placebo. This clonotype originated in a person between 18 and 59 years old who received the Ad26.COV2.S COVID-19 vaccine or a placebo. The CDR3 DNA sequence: TGTGCCAGCGGGCCGAACTATGGCTACACCTTC. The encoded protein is CASGPNYGYTF.